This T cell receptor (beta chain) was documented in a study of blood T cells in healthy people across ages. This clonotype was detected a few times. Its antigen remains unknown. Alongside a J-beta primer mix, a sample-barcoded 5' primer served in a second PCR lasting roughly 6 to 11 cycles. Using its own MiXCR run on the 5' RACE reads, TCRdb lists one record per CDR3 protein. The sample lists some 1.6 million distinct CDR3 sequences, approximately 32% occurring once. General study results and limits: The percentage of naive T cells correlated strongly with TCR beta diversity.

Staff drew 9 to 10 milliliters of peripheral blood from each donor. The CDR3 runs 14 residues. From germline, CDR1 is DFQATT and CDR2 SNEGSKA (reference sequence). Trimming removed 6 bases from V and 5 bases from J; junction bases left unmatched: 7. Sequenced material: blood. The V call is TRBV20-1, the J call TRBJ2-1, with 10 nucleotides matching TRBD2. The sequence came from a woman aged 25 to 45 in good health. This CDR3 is CSASSGRGNNEQFF. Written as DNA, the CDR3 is TGCAGTGCCTCCAGCGGGAGGGGAAACAATGAGCAGTTCTTC.